This T cell receptor (beta chain) was profiled in a study of blood T cell repertoires in COVID-19. Across the whole study: The United States, Italy and Spain were the sources of the acute and convalescent COVID-19 samples. The cDNA or gDNA used as material had been derived from T cells, B-cell-depleted T cells, or PBMCs.

Participant age was about 18 to 100 years, and participants resided in 25 or so US areas. Assignments of participants to cohorts depended upon their own reported clinical history. Trimming shortened V by 4 bases and J by 5 bases, and 12 bases separated the two germline ends. This CDR3 contains 15 residues. Per the germline V gene, CDR1 is LGHDT and CDR2 is YNNKEL (reference sequence). The repertoire was sequenced with immunoSEQ multiplex PCR; TCRdb's copy has only in-frame clones and lacks some. The table lists under 350,000 clones, just over 85% of them singletons. The sequenced material came from PBMCs or T cells enriched from blood (not recorded which). The TCR originated in a woman in her 40s with acute COVID-19. The genes are TRBV3-1 (or the pseudogene TRBV3-2) and TRBJ1-6; a possible D gene is TRBD1 (5 bases). The CDR3 reads CASSRQGMDNSPLHF. Written as DNA, the CDR3 is TGTGCCAGCAGCCGCCAGGGAATGGATAATTCACCCCTCCACTTT.